Shown below are 27 T cell receptor beta chains from a single sample sequenced in a study of cytomegalovirus exposure and HLA in healthy donors. The repertoire was sequenced with immunoSEQ multiplex PCR; TCRdb's copy has only in-frame clones and lacks some. This table holds fewer than 200,000 clones, 75% to 90% found once. The sequencing input was PBMCs. The receptors were sampled from a young man in good health and CMV-seropositive.

V and J are TRBV7-2 and TRBJ1-5; maybe TRBD1 (6 bases). The length of the CDR3 is 14 residues. V was shortened by 3 bases and J by 4 bases, with 10 bases between the two germline ends. Germline V CDR1 and CDR2: SGHTA, FQGNSA. The CDR3, as DNA: TGTGCCAGCAGCTTTGAGGGGGGGAATCAGCCCCAGCATTTT. This encodes CASSFEGGNQPQHF.

This clone occurred once. The chain is built from TRBV5-1 and TRBJ1-1; 8 nucleotides agree with TRBD1. Germline lookup yields CDR1 SGHRS and CDR2 YFSETQ. Losses at the gene ends were 2 bases for V and 4 bases for J; bases not matched to a gene: 4. The CDR3 is 14 residues long. DNA for the CDR3: TGCGCCAGCAGCTTCGGACAGGGTGGCACTGAAGCTTTCTTT. Translation: CASSFGQGGTEAFF.

V is TRBV27 and J is TRBJ2-2; TRBD1 is a possible D gene (5 bases). V was cut by 5 bases and J by 7 bases, with 14 bases left in between. The V gene's germline CDR1 is MNHEY and CDR2 SMNVEV (reference sequence). This CDR3 spans 14 amino acids. This chain's CDR3 is CASSQSLGHGELFF. Here the CDR3 DNA reads TGTGCCAGCAGTCAATCCCTAGGACACGGGGAGCTGTTTTTT.

The rearrangement links TRBV30 to TRBJ1-3, with D possibly TRBD1 on 6 matching bases. V lost 2 bases and J 0 bases, leaving 11 bases between the germline ends. The CDR3 covers 15 residues. The germline V gene encodes CDR1 GTSNPN and CDR2 SVGIG (reference sequence). The CDR3 DNA reads as TGTGCCTGGAGTTTTACAGGGAGCTCTGGAAACACCATATATTTT. This gives the protein CAWSFTGSSGNTIYF.

This chain connects TRBV6-5 to TRBJ1-5, with D possibly being TRBD1 (5 bases). The CDR3 runs to 14 residues. V lost 5 bases and J lost 5, with 13 bases in between. Germline V gene sequence: CDR1 MNHEY, CDR2 SVGAGI. As DNA, the CDR3 is TGTGCCAGCAGTCCTCGGCAGGGTGATCAGCCCCAGCATTTT. This encodes CASSPRQGDQPQHF.

This chain joins TRBV5-6 and TRBJ1-1; TRBD1 matches at 8 bases. The germline V gene has CDR1 SGHDT and CDR2 YYEEEE. The CDR3 is 15 residues long. V gave up 2 bases and J gave up 6 bases; unmatched junction bases: 9. The CDR3 reads CASSLSWTGSSEAFF. The CDR3 nucleotides are TGTGCCAGCAGCTTATCTTGGACAGGGTCTTCTGAAGCTTTCTTT.

This clone has only a few counts. The chain joins TRBV28 to TRBJ1-3, with D uncertain. This CDR3 spans 14 amino acids. Deletions cut 3 bases from V and 2 bases from J, with 8 bases between. Germline loops: CDR1 MDHEN, CDR2 SYDVKM. The CDR3 DNA follows: TGTGCCAGCAGTTTGATAAACACTGGAAACACCATATATTTT. Its protein product is CASSLINTGNTIYF.

The chain is built from TRBV5-1 and TRBJ2-1; maybe TRBD1 (5 bases). Trimming took off 4 bases at V and 0 bases at J, with 17 bases between the two ends. The CDR3 contains 17 residues. The germline V gene has CDR1 SGHRS and CDR2 YFSETQ. CDR3 region: CASSLWTTPSSYNEQFF. CDR3 in DNA: TGCGCCAGCAGCCTCTGGACAACACCTAGCTCCTACAATGAGCAGTTCTTC.

V and J are TRBV18 and TRBJ2-7, with 7 bases identical to TRBD1. The CDR3 sequence is 15 residues long. Trimming took 2 bases from V and 6 from J; bases not matched to a gene: 10. Germline V gene lookup returns CDR1 KGHSH and CDR2 LQKENI. CDR3 nucleotide sequence: TGTGCCAGCTCACCAACAGGGGCAATTGATAGCGAGCAGTACTTC. As protein: CASSPTGAIDSEQYF.

The chain links TRBV11-2 to TRBJ1-1; D gene uncertain. Germline CDR1 reads SGHAT; CDR2 reads FQNNGV. With 5 bases removed from V and 5 bases from J, the gap between germline ends came to 9 bases. The CDR3 runs to 12 residues. CDR3 region: CASSTTLTEAFF. CDR3 DNA sequence: TGTGCCAGCAGCACTACATTAACTGAAGCTTTCTTT.

The genes are TRBV11-2 and TRBJ2-1; 10 positions agree with TRBD1. Germline lookup yields CDR1 SGHAT and CDR2 FQNNGV. V shed 5 bases, J shed 2 bases, and the junction held 6 bases outside the gene matches. CDR3 length equals 16 residues. The CDR3 region is CASSQRQGAAYNEQFF. DNA of the CDR3: TGTGCCAGCAGCCAGCGACAGGGGGCGGCCTACAATGAGCAGTTCTTC.

This clone was detected a few times. V is TRBV7-9 and J is TRBJ1-5; TRBD1 aligns across 8 bases. The CDR3 totals 11 residues. From germline, CDR1 is SEHNR and CDR2 FQNEAQ (reference sequence). V shed 5 bases, J shed 13 bases, and the junction held 4 bases outside the gene matches. The CDR3 bases are TGTGCCAGCAGCGCAGGACAGGGACAGCATTTT. Its protein product is CASSAGQGQHF.

The genes are TRBV18 and TRBJ2-1; tentative D call: TRBD2 (5 bases). This CDR3 has 15 amino acids. V lost 6 bases, J lost 6 bases, and 18 bases lay in between. The germline CDR1 and CDR2 sequences are KGHSH and LQKENI. In DNA form, the CDR3 reads TGTGCCAGCTCTCCTAATGGCGGAGGCGTCAATGAGCAGTTCTTC. It codes for CASSPNGGGVNEQFF.

This clone was observed a single time. V usage is TRBV2 and J usage is TRBJ2-2; a possible D gene is TRBD1 (6 bases). The V end was cut by 6 bases, the J end by 6 bases, with 11 bases between. The CDR3 length is 13 residues. CDR1 is SNHLY, CDR2 FYNNEI, per germline. The CDR3 region has the DNA TGTGCCAGCAGCGGACAGACATCCGGGGAGCTGTTTTTT. Encoded protein: CASSGQTSGELFF.

This chain connects TRBV6-5 to TRBJ1-2; 10 bases are a match to TRBD1. Per the germline V gene, CDR1 is MNHEY and CDR2 is SVGAGI. J gave up 4 bases and V 5 bases, and 7 bases lay outside the gene matches. This CDR3 has 15 amino acids. CDR3 nucleotides: TGTGCCAGCAGTAGGACCGGGACAGGGGCCTATGGCTACACCTTC. It translates to CASSRTGTGAYGYTF.

This rearrangement joins TRBV7-3 to TRBJ1-4, with D unresolved. Trimming pared 2 bases from V and 8 bases from J, leaving 9 bases between. The CDR3 has 13 amino acids. Germline CDR1 and CDR2: SGHTA and FQGTGA. The CDR3 here is CASSLYPGEKLFF. In nucleotides, the CDR3 is TGTGCCAGCAGCTTATATCCGGGAGAAAAACTGTTTTTT.

The V gene is TRBV28, the J gene TRBJ1-1; 7 bases fit TRBD1. The CDR3 spans 14 residues. With 2 bases clipped from V and 7 bases from J, the junction kept 7 bases outside the gene matches. Germline loops: CDR1 MDHEN, CDR2 SYDVKM. The CDR3 region has the DNA TGTGCCAGCAGTTTAGGCCCGGGGACAGATGAAGCTTTCTTT. Protein: CASSLGPGTDEAFF.

This chain uses TRBV4-1 with TRBJ1-5; 10 bases are a match to TRBD1. The CDR3 runs 15 residues. Unmatched junction bases numbered 2, after V lost 1 base and J lost 5 bases. Looked up from germline, CDR1 is MGHRA and CDR2 is YSYEKL. The CDR3 region is CASSQVGQGDQPQHF. CDR3 DNA sequence: TGCGCCAGCAGCCAAGTCGGACAGGGGGATCAGCCCCAGCATTTT.

The chain uses TRBV6-6 and TRBJ2-7; D gene uncertain. Deletions cut 2 bases from V and 4 bases from J, with 12 bases between. CDR1 is MNHNY, CDR2 SVGAGI, per germline (reference sequence). The CDR3 totals 14 residues. The DNA for the CDR3 is TGTGCCAGCAGTTACCTCCCGCAGGAATACGAGCAGTACTTC. This gives the protein CASSYLPQEYEQYF.

The rearrangement uses TRBV6-1 and TRBJ1-4; D ambiguous. The CDR3 covers 13 residues. Trimming pared 5 bases from V and 7 bases from J, leaving 11 bases between. From germline, CDR1 is MNHNS and CDR2 SASEGT. CDR3 bases: TGTGCCAGCAGTTCCAGGAGGAGTGAAAAACTGTTTTTT. Translated, it gives CASSSRRSEKLFF.

This sequence joins TRBV2 and TRBJ1-1; D is unresolved. The CDR3 runs to 13 residues. Germline-derived CDR1 and CDR2 are SNHLY and FYNNEI. V lost 2 bases and J lost 3, with 7 bases in between. CDR3 bases: TGTGCCAGCAGTGAATACAGCTACACTGAAGCTTTCTTT. As protein: CASSEYSYTEAFF.

The chain recombines TRBV10-2 with TRBJ1-1; 10 nucleotides line up with TRBD1. This CDR3 comprises 14 residues. CDR1 is WSHSY, CDR2 SAAADI, per germline. After removal of 10 bases from V and 3 bases from J, the junction contained 8 bases not matched to a gene. The chain's CDR3 is CATLTGTGDTEAFF. Here the CDR3 DNA reads TGCGCCACCCTTACCGGGACAGGGGACACTGAAGCTTTCTTT.

The chain uses TRBV7-3 and TRBJ1-5; weak D call: TRBD1 (5 bases). Trimming took off 5 bases at V and 9 bases at J, with 8 bases between the two ends. Looked up from germline, CDR1 is SGHTA and CDR2 is FQGTGA. This CDR3 region has 11 residues. The CDR3 region has the DNA TGTGCCAGCAGCAACGGGGGGCCCCAGCATTTT. This gives the protein CASSNGGPQHF.

V usage is TRBV28 and J usage is TRBJ1-1; 7 bases align to TRBD1. The CDR3 runs 16 residues. Unmatched junction bases numbered 7, after V lost 3 bases and J lost 0 bases. Germline V gives CDR1 MDHEN, CDR2 SYDVKM. CDR3 region: CASSFGQGVLNTEAFF. The CDR3 DNA sequence: TGTGCCAGCAGTTTTGGGCAGGGGGTTTTGAACACTGAAGCTTTCTTT.

CDR3 bases: TGCGCCAGCAGTGTGGCGGGGGCTACAGATACGCAGTATTTT. Amino acid sequence: CASSVAGATDTQYF. This chain uses TRBV10-2 with TRBJ2-3; maybe TRBD2 (7 bases). The CDR3 runs 14 residues. Germline-derived CDR1 and CDR2 are WSHSY and SAAADI. Deletions cut 4 bases from V and 3 bases from J, with 11 bases between.

This chain links TRBV4-1 with TRBJ2-7; 8 bases fit TRBD1. The V and J ends lost 4 bases and 0 bases, in that order; junction bases with no gene match: 11. Germline CDR1 is MGHRA and CDR2 is YSYEKL. The CDR3 is 17 residues long. The CDR3 DNA reads as TGCGCCAGCAGCCTACTCGCGGGACAGGTTTTCTCCTACGAGCAGTACTTC. This codes for CASSLLAGQVFSYEQYF.

This chain connects TRBV28 to TRBJ1-1; maybe TRBD1 (6 bases). The V end was cut by 6 bases, the J end by 0 bases, with 11 bases between. The CDR3 is 14 amino acids. Germline V gene data show CDR1 as MDHEN and CDR2 as SYDVKM. CDR3 region: CASRNNRVNTEAFF. DNA of the CDR3: TGTGCCAGCAGGAATAACAGGGTGAACACTGAAGCTTTCTTT.